The 16 T cell receptor beta chains presented below share a single source sample, sequenced in a study of blood T cells in healthy people across ages. A second PCR, run for about 6 to 11 cycles, used a sample-barcoded 5' primer plus a J-beta primer mix. TCRdb recomputed calls from the 5' RACE reads with MiXCR, one row per CDR3 protein. The sample holds some 900,000 distinct CDR3 sequences, around 48% seen once. The sequenced material came from blood. These receptors were taken from a man younger than 45 in good health.

The gene calls are TRBV7-3 and TRBJ2-3; D is ambiguous. Germline CDR1 and CDR2: SGHTA and FQGTGA. The ends were cut back, 5 bases at V and 4 bases at J, with 13 bases in the middle. This CDR3 has 14 amino acids. The CDR3 sequence: CASSPWARADTQYF. The CDR3, as DNA: TGTGCCAGCAGCCCATGGGCGAGAGCAGATACGCAGTATTTT.

The chain has TRBV29-1 and TRBJ2-7; the D is unclear. Trimming pared 4 bases from V and 0 bases from J, leaving 10 bases between. Germline assignment: CDR1 SQVTM and CDR2 ANQGSEA. The CDR3 covers 13 residues. The CDR3 loop reads CSVVSGHSYEQYF. DNA for the CDR3: TGCAGCGTTGTATCGGGCCACTCCTACGAGCAGTACTTC.

The chain has TRBV4-2 and TRBJ2-7, with unresolved D. The CDR3 spans 15 residues. V was cut by 1 base and J by 3 bases, with 13 bases left in between. Germline V CDR1 and CDR2: LGHNA, YNFKEQ. The CDR3: CASSQGASENYEQYF. The CDR3 coding sequence is TGTGCCAGCAGCCAAGGAGCAAGCGAAAACTACGAGCAGTACTTC.

CDR3 coding DNA: TGTGCCAGCAGCCAAGTTGGGACAGGGGTGGACGAGCAGTACTTC. It encodes CASSQVGTGVDEQYF. The rearrangement joins TRBV4-2 to TRBJ2-7, with 10 nucleotides matching TRBD1. Germline assignment: CDR1 LGHNA and CDR2 YNFKEQ. The CDR3 is 15 amino acids. Unmatched junction bases numbered 5, after V lost 1 base and J lost 5 bases.

This clonotype has just a few counts. The chain joins TRBV5-4 to TRBJ2-7, with TRBD1 matching over 9 bases. Germline assignment: CDR1 SGHNT and CDR2 YYREEE (reference sequence). The CDR3 totals 15 residues. Trimming removed 3 bases from V and 5 bases from J; junction bases left unmatched: 9. The CDR3 nucleotides are TGTGCCAGCAGCTCCCGGGACAGGGTCATCGACGAGCAGTACTTC. This encodes CASSSRDRVIDEQYF. Variable domain in full (rest from reference TRBV5-4 and TRBJ2-7): ETGVTQSPTHLIKTRGQQVTLRCSSQSGHNTVSWYQQALGQGPQFIFQYYREEENGRGNFPPRFSGLQFPNYSSELNVNALELDDSALYLCASSSRDRVIDEQYFGPGTRLTVT.

V usage is TRBV10-3 and J usage is TRBJ1-1; D is ambiguous. Trimming pared 0 bases from V and 1 base from J, leaving 9 bases between. Germline V lookup: CDR1 ENHRY, CDR2 SYGVKD. This CDR3 spans 15 amino acids. The CDR3 DNA reads as TGTGCCATCAGTGAGTCCGAACTCCCGAACACTGAAGCTTTCTTT. This gives the protein CAISESELPNTEAFF.

V usage is TRBV4-3 and J usage is TRBJ1-1; 7 bases map to TRBD1. With 1 base clipped from V and 6 bases from J, the junction kept 8 bases outside the gene matches. CDR1 is LGHNA, CDR2 YSLEER, per germline. CDR3 length: 15 residues. The CDR3 nucleotides read TGCGCCAGCAGCCAAGGGGTCAGGGGGTATGCTGAAGCTTTCTTT. Protein sequence: CASSQGVRGYAEAFF.

This sequence joins TRBV5-1 and TRBJ2-1, with a tentative D call TRBD1 (6 bases). CDR1 and CDR2 (germline): SGHRS, YFSETQ. V lost 0 bases to trimming and J lost 3 bases, with 10 bases between them. CDR3 length: 15 amino acids. This CDR3 reads CASSLGGQLYNEQFF. The CDR3 DNA reads as TGCGCCAGCAGCTTGGGAGGACAGCTCTACAATGAGCAGTTCTTC.

The V gene is TRBV5-1, the J gene TRBJ1-4; TRBD1 might be the D (6 bases). CDR1 is SGHRS and CDR2 is YFSETQ in the germline V gene. V shed 4 bases and J shed 7 bases, with 17 bases lying between them. The CDR3 contains 15 residues. CDR3 nucleotide sequence: TGCGCCAGCAGCCCCGGACAGAGCGGGGCTGAAAAACTGTTTTTT. This translates into CASSPGQSGAEKLFF.

The table lists this clonotype with a few counts. The V gene is TRBV6-6, the J gene TRBJ2-7, with 7 bases identical to TRBD1. The CDR3 length is 14 residues. Trimming took 7 bases from V and 2 from J; bases not matched to a gene: 8. CDR1 and CDR2 (germline): MNHNY, SVGAGI (reference sequence). This CDR3 is CASTQTGTTYEQYF. DNA for the CDR3: TGTGCCAGCACCCAGACAGGGACAACCTACGAGCAGTACTTC.

This clonotype has more than one count but fewer than ten. The chain recombines TRBV10-3 with TRBJ1-2, with 8 bases lining up with TRBD1. Losses at the gene ends were 8 bases for V and 6 bases for J; bases not matched to a gene: 5. The V gene's germline CDR1 is ENHRY and CDR2 SYGVKD. The CDR3 totals 12 residues. CDR3 nucleotides: TGTGCCATCCAGGACAGGGAGGATGGCTACACCTTC. This gives the protein CAIQDREDGYTF.

This clonotype occurred a few times. V usage is TRBV27 and J usage is TRBJ2-7; perhaps TRBD2 as D (5 bases). V lost 6 bases to trimming and J lost 5 bases, with 11 bases between them. The CDR3 spans 12 residues. Germline CDR1 reads MNHEY; CDR2 reads SMNVEV (reference sequence). This CDR3 reads CASSTLGDEQYF. The CDR3 DNA sequence: TGTGCCAGCAGCACTCTCGGGGACGAGCAGTACTTC.

The V gene is TRBV7-2, the J gene TRBJ2-3; possible D gene TRBD2, 6 bases. Germline values: CDR1 SGHTA, CDR2 FQGNSA. CDR3 length equals 15 residues. Trimming took off 0 bases at V and 5 bases at J, with 12 bases between the two ends. CDR3 sequence (DNA): TGTGCCAGCAGCTTAGCTAGGAGGGAAGTAGATACGCAGTATTTT. It codes for CASSLARREVDTQYF.

V gene TRBV7-2 combines with J gene TRBJ2-3; maybe TRBD1 (6 bases). Germline CDR1 is SGHTA and CDR2 is FQGNSA. Trimming took off 1 base at V and 2 bases at J, with 16 bases between the two ends. This CDR3 is 17 amino acids long. The CDR3 region is CASSLVGAGAITDTQYF. The CDR3 region has the DNA TGTGCCAGCAGCTTAGTGGGAGCAGGGGCGATCACAGATACGCAGTATTTT.

The rearrangement links TRBV27 to TRBJ2-5; D might be TRBD1 (5 bases). The last part of the DNA fits TRBJ2-7 better; the J call may be wrong. CDR1 MNHEY and CDR2 SMNVEV come from the germline V gene (reference sequence). The CDR3 is made up of 15 amino acids. The CDR3 region has the DNA TGTGCCAGCAGTTTAGAGTCAGGGTTTGCCTACGAGCAGTACTTC. It specifies CASSLESGFAYEQYF.

Only a few counts were recorded for this clonotype. This chain joins TRBV6-5 and TRBJ2-6; D call uncertain. Trimming took off 2 bases at V and 0 bases at J, with 8 bases between the two ends. Germline values: CDR1 MNHEY, CDR2 SVGAGI. The CDR3 length is 16 residues. CDR3 sequence reads: CASSYGAFSGANVLTF. In nucleotides, the CDR3 is TGTGCCAGCAGTTACGGTGCATTCTCTGGGGCCAACGTCCTGACTTTC.